This T cell receptor (beta chain) stems from a study of cytomegalovirus exposure and HLA in healthy donors. Whole-study findings and limits: In a later analysis, parvovirus B19, influenza, CMV and Epstein-Barr virus appeared linked to several top co-occurrence clusters.

This clone was detected a few times. Its antigen is unknown. 13 Jbeta primers and 60 Vbeta primers were used for the PCR. Profiled with immunoSEQ multiplex PCR; TCRdb holds only in-frame clones, not every one. This sample yields 100,000 to 150,000 clones, of which roughly 80% are seen a single time; approximately 3.8% belongs to the top ten. Sequenced input: PBMCs. The TCR sequence derives from a woman between 40 and 55 years old in good health and CMV-seropositive.

CDR3 sequence reads: CASSVREDTQYF. The DNA of the CDR3 is TGTGCCAGCAGCGTAAGAGAGGATACGCAGTATTTT. The V and J genes are TRBV9 and TRBJ2-3; D remains unclear. The CDR3 runs to 12 residues. Germline assignment: CDR1 SGDLS and CDR2 YYNGEE. Trimming shortened V by 1 base and J by 6 bases, and 6 bases separated the two germline ends.